This T cell receptor beta chain derives from a study of blood T cell repertoires in COVID-19. Study-wide context: From T cells, B-cell-depleted T cells, or PBMCs came the material, which was cDNA or gDNA.

The CDR3 consists of 13 residues. J gave up 6 bases and V 7 bases, and 8 bases lay outside the gene matches. Looked up from germline, CDR1 is WSHSY and CDR2 is SAAADI. Original methodology: Reference gene primers were amplified, and this amplification served to estimate nucleated cell counts. Sequencing used immunoSEQ multiplex PCR; TCRdb keeps in-frame clones, though not all of them. V and J calls plus clone size are reproduced from that table; the DNA served to infer D and trimming. The data contain roughly 40,000 clones, 75% to 90% of them singletons. V gene TRBV10-2 combines with J gene TRBJ1-2, with 7 bases aligning to TRBD1. Sequenced input: peripheral blood. The origin of this receptor is a man aged 25 to 40 with active or convalescent COVID-19. The chain's CDR3 is CASTREGANGYTF. The CDR3 nucleotides read TGCGCCAGCACCCGGGAGGGGGCGAATGGCTACACCTTC.